This T cell receptor beta chain was recovered during a study of T-cell reconstitution after alpha-beta-depleted transplantation in children. Study-wide points: Elevated TCRbeta diversity at day 60 was traced, in some patients, to surviving recipient T cells and thymic progenitors. At one year after transplant, newly produced T cells mostly accounted for T-cell counts and diversity. In patients about two months after transplant, alpha-beta T cells reportedly arose from several hundred expanded graft clones.

TCRbeta library construction was performed incorporating unique molecular identifiers. From the PCR reads, TCRdb called clonotypes with MiXCR, one entry per CDR3 protein. The data hold about 540,000 distinct CDR3 sequences, with over 20% observed a single time. The germline gives CDR1 SGHRS, CDR2 YFSETQ. CDR3 size: 15 residues. Germline trimming cut 7 bases from V and 10 bases from J; bases unmatched to any gene: 14. On this clonotype: The antigen is undetermined.

The sequences come from PBMCs, collected before TCRalphabeta/CD19-depleted stem cell transplant. The gene calls are TRBV5-1 and TRBJ2-1; 10 bases line up with TRBD2. The TCR was taken from a boy under three years old with Wiskott-Aldrich syndrome, due to receive a stem cell transplant. In DNA form, the CDR3 reads TGCGCCAGCGGGCTAGGAGCGGGAGGGCCGGGCGAGCAGTTCTTC. As protein: CASGLGAGGPGEQFF.